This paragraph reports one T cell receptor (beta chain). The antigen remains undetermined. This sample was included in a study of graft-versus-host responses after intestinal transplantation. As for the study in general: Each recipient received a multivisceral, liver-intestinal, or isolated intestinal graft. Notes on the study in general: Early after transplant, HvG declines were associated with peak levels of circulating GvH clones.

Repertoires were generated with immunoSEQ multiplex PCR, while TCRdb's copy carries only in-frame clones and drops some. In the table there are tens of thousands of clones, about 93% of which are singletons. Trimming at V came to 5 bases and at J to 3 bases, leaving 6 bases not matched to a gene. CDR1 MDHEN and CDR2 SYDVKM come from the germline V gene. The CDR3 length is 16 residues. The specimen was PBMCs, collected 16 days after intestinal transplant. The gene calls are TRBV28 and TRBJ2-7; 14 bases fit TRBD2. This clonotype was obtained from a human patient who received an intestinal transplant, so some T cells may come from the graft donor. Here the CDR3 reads CASSPGLAGDYYEQYF. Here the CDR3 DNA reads TGTGCCAGCAGTCCGGGACTAGCGGGGGATTACTACGAGCAGTACTTC. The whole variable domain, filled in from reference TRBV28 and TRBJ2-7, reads DVKVTQSSRYLVKRTGEKVFLECVQDMDHENMFWYRQDPGLGLRLIYFSYDVKMKEKGDIPEGYSVSREKKERFSLILESASTNQTSMYLCASSPGLAGDYYEQYFGPGTRLTVT.